The TCR beta chain under discussion was sequenced for a study of T cells after yellow fever vaccination (dated by TCRdb to about 2019). General notes on the study: The SMART-Seq v4 Ultra Low Input RNA kit was used to prepare libraries from fractions with low cell numbers. Bulk TCR alpha and beta repertoires were sequenced longitudinally to track T-cell clones before and after primary and booster YFV17D yellow fever vaccination. Two healthy male donors made up the cohort, one aged 18 to 29 years and the other aged 30 to 39 years. Blood samples were taken at several timepoints before and after primary and secondary immunization, and bulk PBMC replicates and cell subsets were isolated. The paper as a whole reports these results and caveats: FACS-sorted repertoires could contain abundant contaminating clonotypes from the bulk population, so computational filtering was required. After the booster, most clones that had expanded after primary vaccination were detected again (approximately 97% of CD4 and around 88% of CD8), suggesting broad maintenance of memory. The secondary T-cell response was weaker than the primary response but faster, peaking on day 5 instead of day 15. The study included only a couple of donors, which limits how far the findings can be generalized. A small fraction of clonotypes showed up in both the CD4 and CD8 compartments, probably as a result of convergent recombination.

About this clonotype: Base qualities are missing; no much larger clone stands one base away.

V loses 0 bases, J loses 2 bases, and the germline ends lie 13 bases apart. Spanning cysteine to phenylalanine, the CDR3 consists of 16 amino acids. The read is trimmed to its CDR3 DNA, 48 bases read in frame from base 1. Via the germline V gene, CDR1 is MGHRA and CDR2 YSYEKL. TCR cDNA was made using 5'RACE template switching, a step that added a universal primer site and unique molecular identifiers. Priming for cDNA synthesis came from both the TCR alpha and TCR beta constant segments. Library amplification used two PCR steps, and the second PCR step added sample barcodes and sequencing adapters. Sequencing of libraries was performed on Illumina HiSeq 2500 (2x100 bp) or NovaSeq (2x150 bp). For the original study's pipeline: MIGEC was used to demultiplex reads and collapse the reads into UMI consensus sequences, and MiXCR was used for V(D)J alignment. Vaccine-responding clonotypes were defined with edgeR using replicate PBMC samples, requiring FDR below 0.01 and a log2 fold change above 5 up to day 15. CD4 or CD8 identity was assigned to each bulk clonotype according to whether the clonotype was present at higher abundance in the sequenced CD4 repertoire or the sequenced CD8 repertoire. NS4B-specific clonotypes were defined as those at least 10-fold enriched in dextramer-positive over dextramer-negative fractions; CD4-biased clonotypes were excluded. TCRdb itself trimmed the public reads at Q25 with fastp, ran MiXCR and retained productive beta chains. Merged by CDR3 protein, the rows form single entries marked with the most common genes and DNA. TCRdb's processing, not the study's, gives the V and J calls here. The sample includes fewer than 100,000 distinct CDR3 sequences, with about 8.8% observed a single time. Roughly 17% of the sample is taken by the ten largest.

According to the study, the label for this sample's treatment or condition signals: live attenuated yellow fever vaccine strain. A standard Ficoll-Paque protocol was used to isolate PBMCs from peripheral blood. With anti-CD3 and anti-CD8 staining plus a dextramer loaded with the yellow fever NS4B epitope peptide, the researchers sorted epitope-specific CD8 T cells. RNA was extracted with TriZol from bulk PBMCs, CD4 and CD8 fractions, and dextramer-positive and dextramer-negative fractions. The specimen comprised CD8+ T cells not binding an NS4B(214-222) dextramer, sorted from PBMCs, sampled around 15 days after the first yellow fever vaccination. The cell subset or site label here, explained by the study, means: NS4B epitope dextramer-negative CD8 T cells. The sequence joins TRBV4-1 to TRBJ1-2, with the D gene uncertain. The receptor was derived from a man aged 18 to 29 who received the YFV17D yellow fever vaccine. The DNA sequence follows: TGCGCCAGCAGCCAAGAGTACGGAATGGGGAACTATGGCTACACCTTC. Protein translation: CASSQEYGMGNYGYTF.